This passage covers 13 T cell receptor beta chains from one sample sequenced in a study of OX40 agonist ivuxolimab in advanced cancers. Assay used: immunoSEQ multiplex PCR; TCRdb lists only in-frame clones, some missing. The sample records approximately 100,000 clones, 90% being singletons. The specimen was CD4+ or CD8+ T cells sorted from blood, collected in a trial of the OX40 agonist ivuxolimab. These receptors all come from an adult with an advanced solid tumor such as melanoma, head and neck, liver or kidney cancer.

This clone was observed a few times. The chain carries TRBV9 and TRBJ2-1, with 12 positions matching TRBD2. Germline values: CDR1 SGDLS, CDR2 YYNGEE. The CDR3 runs to 15 residues. V shed 2 bases and J 7 bases; nucleotides not matched to a gene: 4. The CDR3 loop is CASSVLAGGPNEQFF. DNA of the CDR3: TGTGCCAGCAGCGTTCTAGCGGGGGGGCCGAATGAGCAGTTCTTC.

This chain uses TRBV27 with TRBJ2-3; D is unresolved. Trimming removed 5 bases from V and 2 bases from J, with 8 bases in between. CDR3 length: 13 amino acids. CDR1 MNHEY and CDR2 SMNVEV come from the germline V gene (reference sequence). The CDR3 sequence: CASSVWSTDTQYF. The CDR3 region has the DNA TGTGCCAGCAGTGTTTGGTCCACAGATACGCAGTATTTT.

The rearrangement uses TRBV5-8 and TRBJ2-5; D tentatively fits TRBD1 or TRBD2 (5 bases each). The V gene lost 4 bases and the J gene lost 5 bases, with 18 bases spanning the gap. CDR3 length equals 15 residues. From germline, CDR1 is SGHTS and CDR2 YDEGEE. As DNA, the CDR3 is TGTGCCAGCAGCCCCTGGGAGAGGGGTAGGGAGACCCAGTACTTC. The encoded protein is CASSPWERGRETQYF.

This chain connects TRBV29-1 to TRBJ1-2; D may be TRBD1 (6 bases). Trimming took 6 bases from V and 8 from J, leaving 13 bases between them. CDR1 SQVTM and CDR2 ANQGSEA come from the germline V gene. The CDR3 runs 11 residues. CDR3 DNA sequence: TGCAGCGTGGACAGTCCCAGCGGCTACACCTTC. Amino acid sequence: CSVDSPSGYTF.

CDR3 amino acids: CAWSTGGAGGANVLTF. The DNA for the CDR3 is TGTGCCTGGAGTACAGGGGGCGCAGGTGGGGCCAACGTCCTGACTTTC. The chain couples TRBV30 to TRBJ2-6, with 9 nucleotides matching TRBD1. This CDR3 has 16 residues. V lost 2 bases, J lost 3 bases, and 5 bases stayed unmatched. Germline V gives CDR1 GTSNPN, CDR2 SVGIG (reference sequence).

The chain combines TRBV27 with TRBJ1-5; the D is unclear. The V end lost 8 bases, the J end lost 3 bases, and 8 bases lay between the germline ends. There are 12 residues in the CDR3. Germline CDR1 and CDR2: MNHEY and SMNVEV (reference sequence). The CDR3: CASGPLNQPQHF. The CDR3 coding sequence is TGTGCCAGCGGGCCCCTCAATCAGCCCCAGCATTTT.

The chain combines TRBV7-2 with TRBJ2-3; TRBD1 or TRBD2 may be the D gene (5 bases each). This CDR3 has 14 residues. The germline CDR1 and CDR2 sequences are SGHTA and FQGNSA. Trimming shortened V by 8 bases and J by 7 bases, and 19 bases separated the two germline ends. The CDR3 region has the DNA TGTGCCAGCGGGAGCGAGGGGTTTGGAAATACGCAGTATTTT. Amino acid sequence: CASGSEGFGNTQYF.

J is TRBJ2-3 and V is TRBV2, with 7 bases fitting TRBD2. J lost 4 bases, V lost 7 bases, and 5 bases had no gene match. The CDR3 runs to 13 residues. Germline V CDR1 and CDR2: SNHLY, FYNNEI. Written as DNA, the CDR3 is TGTGCCAGCAAGGGTCTAGCGGCAGATACGCAGTATTTT. It yields the protein CASKGLAADTQYF.

This clone appeared a few times. In DNA form, the CDR3 reads TGTGCCAGCTCACCACGGGGAACTGGAAACACCATATATTTT. Translated: CASSPRGTGNTIYF. V gene TRBV18 combines with J gene TRBJ1-3; D uncertain. Trimming pared 1 base from V and 2 bases from J, leaving 6 bases between. Germline assignment: CDR1 KGHSH and CDR2 LQKENI. The CDR3 contains 14 residues.

The rearrangement joins TRBV7-9 to TRBJ1-2; maybe TRBD1 (6 bases). V was clipped by 1 base and J by 4 bases, with 10 bases between them. The CDR3 has 14 residues. Germline values: CDR1 SEHNR, CDR2 FQNEAQ (reference sequence). CDR3 amino acids: CASSLVGTTYGYTF. DNA of the CDR3: TGTGCCAGCAGCTTAGTAGGGACAACCTATGGCTACACCTTC.

This clone showed up just a few times. The chain combines TRBV30 with TRBJ2-7, with 7 nucleotides matching TRBD1. The ends lost 7 bases at V and 4 bases at J; junction bases unmatched: 13. The CDR3 consists of 14 residues. The germline V gene encodes CDR1 GTSNPN and CDR2 SVGIG (reference sequence). The CDR3 sequence: CAYRRTGGSYEQYF. CDR3 DNA sequence: TGTGCCTACCGCCGGACAGGCGGTTCTTACGAGCAGTACTTC.

This clone was observed a single time. The chain links TRBV28 to TRBJ2-6; 9 bases are shared with TRBD1. Per the germline V gene, CDR1 is MDHEN and CDR2 is SYDVKM. This CDR3 has 17 residues. J was trimmed by 2 bases and V by 6 bases; bases with no gene match: 8. The DNA for the CDR3 is TGTGCCAGCAGGGGACAGGGAGCATTCGCTGGGGCCAACGTCCTGACTTTC. It is translated as CASRGQGAFAGANVLTF.

The V call is TRBV6-1, the J call TRBJ1-5, with D perhaps TRBD1 (6 bases). The CDR3 length is 16 residues. Germline V gene data show CDR1 as MNHNS and CDR2 as SASEGT. The V end was cut by 0 bases, the J end by 7 bases, with 16 bases between. CDR3 sequence (DNA): TGTGCCAGCAGTGAAGCGGGGGCCTTAGGGTCCCAGCCCCAGCATTTT. This encodes CASSEAGALGSQPQHF.